A single TCR beta chain is shown here with its context. This record comes from a study of blood T cell repertoires in COVID-19. This CDR3 region has 17 residues. CDR1 is MGHRA and CDR2 is YSYEKL in the germline V gene. V lost 4 bases to trimming and J lost 5 bases, with 23 bases between them. The repertoire was sequenced with immunoSEQ multiplex PCR; TCRdb's copy has only in-frame clones and lacks some. The profile shows about 340,000 clones, around 88% of them singletons. A Seattle source enrolled patients during active infection and followed them longitudinally. The receptor was isolated from a woman in her fifties or sixties with COVID-19, enrolled during active disease. The material sequenced was peripheral blood. The chain couples TRBV4-1 to TRBJ1-2; the D gene is possibly TRBD1 (5 bases). CDR3 residues: CASSRGGFEGRWYGYTF. The CDR3 DNA sequence: TGCGCCAGCAGCCGCGGGGGGTTTGAAGGTCGTTGGTATGGCTACACCTTC.